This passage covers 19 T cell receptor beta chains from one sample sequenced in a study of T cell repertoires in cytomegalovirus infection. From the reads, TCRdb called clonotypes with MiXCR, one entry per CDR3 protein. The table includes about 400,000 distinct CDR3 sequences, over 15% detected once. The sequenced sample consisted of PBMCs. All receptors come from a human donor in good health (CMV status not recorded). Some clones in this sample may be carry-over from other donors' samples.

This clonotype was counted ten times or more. The CDR3, as DNA: TGTGCCAGCAGTTTAGGAAGTGCCGCCCGGGTCCTGACTTTC. It specifies CASSLGSAARVLTF. This sequence joins TRBV27 and TRBJ2-6; D gene unclear. V lost 2 bases and J 13 bases, leaving 15 bases between the germline ends. The germline gives CDR1 MNHEY, CDR2 SMNVEV (reference sequence). This CDR3 has 14 amino acids.

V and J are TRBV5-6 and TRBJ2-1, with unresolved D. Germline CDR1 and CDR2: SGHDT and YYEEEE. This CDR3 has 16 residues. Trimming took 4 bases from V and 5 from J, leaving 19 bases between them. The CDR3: CASSPLTGWVDNEQFF. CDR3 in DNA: TGTGCCAGCAGCCCCCTCACCGGATGGGTCGACAATGAGCAGTTCTTC.

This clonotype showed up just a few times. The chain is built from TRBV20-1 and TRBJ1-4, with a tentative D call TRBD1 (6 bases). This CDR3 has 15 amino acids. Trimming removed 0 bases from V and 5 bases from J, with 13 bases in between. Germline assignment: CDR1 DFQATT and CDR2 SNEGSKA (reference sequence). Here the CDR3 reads CSARDFGQQNEKLFF. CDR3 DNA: TGCAGTGCTAGAGATTTCGGACAGCAGAATGAAAAACTGTTTTTT.

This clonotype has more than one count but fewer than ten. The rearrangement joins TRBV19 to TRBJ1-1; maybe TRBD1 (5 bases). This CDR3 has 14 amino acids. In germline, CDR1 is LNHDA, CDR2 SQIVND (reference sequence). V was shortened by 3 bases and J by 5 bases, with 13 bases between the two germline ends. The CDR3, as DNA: TGTGCCAGTAGTATTGGGTCTCGGGGGACTGAAGCTTTCTTT. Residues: CASSIGSRGTEAFF. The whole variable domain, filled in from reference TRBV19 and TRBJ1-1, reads DGGITQSPKYLFRKEGQNVTLSCEQNLNHDAMYWYRQDPGQGLRLIYYSQIVNDFQKGDIAEGYSVSREKKESFPLTVTSAQKNPTAFYLCASSIGSRGTEAFFGQGTRLTVV.

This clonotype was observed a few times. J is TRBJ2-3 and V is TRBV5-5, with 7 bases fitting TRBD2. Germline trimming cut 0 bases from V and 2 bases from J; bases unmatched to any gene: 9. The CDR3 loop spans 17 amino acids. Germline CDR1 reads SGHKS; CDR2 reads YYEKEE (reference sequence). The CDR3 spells CASSLEVRGGTTDTQYF. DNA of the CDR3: TGTGCCAGCAGCTTGGAGGTCCGCGGGGGAACCACAGATACGCAGTATTTT.

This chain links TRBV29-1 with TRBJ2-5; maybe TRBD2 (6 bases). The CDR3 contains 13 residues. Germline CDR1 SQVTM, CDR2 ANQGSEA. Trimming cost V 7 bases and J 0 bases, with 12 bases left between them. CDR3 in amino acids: CSAGRGYQETQYF. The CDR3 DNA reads TGCAGCGCCGGACGGGGGTACCAAGAGACCCAGTACTTC.

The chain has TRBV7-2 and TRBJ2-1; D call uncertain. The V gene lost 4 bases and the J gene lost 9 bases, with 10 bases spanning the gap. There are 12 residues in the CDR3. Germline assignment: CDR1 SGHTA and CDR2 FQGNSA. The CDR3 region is CASSSHSFEQFF. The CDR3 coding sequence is TGTGCCAGCAGCTCACATAGCTTTGAGCAGTTCTTC. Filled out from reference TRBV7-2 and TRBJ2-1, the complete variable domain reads GAGVSQSPSNKVTEKGKDVELRCDPISGHTALYWYRQSLGQGLEFLIYFQGNSAPDKSGLPSDRFSAERTGGSVSTLTIQRTQQEDSAVYLCASSSHSFEQFFGPGTRLTVL.

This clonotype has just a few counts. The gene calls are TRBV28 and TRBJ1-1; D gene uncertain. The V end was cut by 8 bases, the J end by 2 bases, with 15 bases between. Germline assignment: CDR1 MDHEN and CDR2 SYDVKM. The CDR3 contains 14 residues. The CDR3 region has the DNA TGTGCCAGCCCTCCCACTTCGGGCAACACTGAAGCTTTCTTT. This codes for CASPPTSGNTEAFF.

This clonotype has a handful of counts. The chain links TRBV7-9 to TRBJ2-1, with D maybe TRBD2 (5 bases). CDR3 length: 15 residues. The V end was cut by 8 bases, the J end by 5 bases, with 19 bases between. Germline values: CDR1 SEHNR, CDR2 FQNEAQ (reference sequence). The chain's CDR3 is CASESSQGLNNEQFF. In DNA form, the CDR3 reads TGTGCCAGCGAATCTAGCCAAGGCCTCAACAATGAGCAGTTCTTC.

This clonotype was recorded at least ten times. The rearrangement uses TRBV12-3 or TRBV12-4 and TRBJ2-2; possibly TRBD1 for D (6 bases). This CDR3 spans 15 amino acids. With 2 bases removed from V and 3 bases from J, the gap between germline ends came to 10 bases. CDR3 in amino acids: CASSLSRGYTGELFF. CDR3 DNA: TGTGCCAGCAGTTTAAGCAGGGGATACACCGGGGAGCTGTTTTTT.

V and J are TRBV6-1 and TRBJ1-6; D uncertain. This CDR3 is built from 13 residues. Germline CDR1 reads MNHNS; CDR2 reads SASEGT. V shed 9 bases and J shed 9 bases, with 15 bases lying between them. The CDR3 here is CARVFGLLSPLHF. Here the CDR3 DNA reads TGTGCCAGGGTCTTTGGCCTCCTTTCACCCCTCCACTTT.

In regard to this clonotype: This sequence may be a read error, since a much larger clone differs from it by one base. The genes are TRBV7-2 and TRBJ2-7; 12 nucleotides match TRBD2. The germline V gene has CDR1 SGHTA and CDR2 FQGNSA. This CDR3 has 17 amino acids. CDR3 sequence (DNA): TGTGCCAGCAGCTTACTAGCGGGAGGGCCAATCATCCACGAGCAGAACTTC. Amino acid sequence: CASSLLAGGPIIHEQNF.

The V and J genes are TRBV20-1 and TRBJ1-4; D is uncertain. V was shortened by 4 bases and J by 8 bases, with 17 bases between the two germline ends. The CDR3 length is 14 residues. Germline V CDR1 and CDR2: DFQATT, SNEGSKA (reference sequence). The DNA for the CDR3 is TGCAGTGCTACGCACCCCCGGGAGAAGGAAAAACTGTTTTTT. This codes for CSATHPREKEKLFF.

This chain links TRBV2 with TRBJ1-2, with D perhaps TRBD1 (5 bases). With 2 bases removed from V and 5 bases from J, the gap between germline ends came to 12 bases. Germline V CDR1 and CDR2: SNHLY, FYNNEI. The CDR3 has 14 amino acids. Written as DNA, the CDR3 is TGTGCCAGCAGTGAACAGGGAGAGTGGTATGGCTACACCTTC. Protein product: CASSEQGEWYGYTF. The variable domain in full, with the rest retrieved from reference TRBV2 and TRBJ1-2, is EPEVTQTPSHQVTQMGQEVILRCVPISNHLYFYWYRQILGQKVEFLVSFYNNEISEKSEIFDDQFSVERPDGSNFTLKIRSTKLEDSAMYFCASSEQGEWYGYTFGSGTRLTVV.

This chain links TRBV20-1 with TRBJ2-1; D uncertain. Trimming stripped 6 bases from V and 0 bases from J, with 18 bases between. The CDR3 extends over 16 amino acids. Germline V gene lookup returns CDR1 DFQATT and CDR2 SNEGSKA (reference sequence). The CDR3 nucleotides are TGCAGTGCCCAGTACACCGGCGCTGACTCCTACAATGAGCAGTTCTTC. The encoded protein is CSAQYTGADSYNEQFF.

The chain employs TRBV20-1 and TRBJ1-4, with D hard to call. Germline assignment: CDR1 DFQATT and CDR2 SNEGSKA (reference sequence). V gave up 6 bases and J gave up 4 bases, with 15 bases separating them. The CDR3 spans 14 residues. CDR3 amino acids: CSANRPQFNEKLFF. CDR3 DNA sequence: TGCAGTGCCAACCGTCCACAGTTTAATGAAAAACTGTTTTTT.

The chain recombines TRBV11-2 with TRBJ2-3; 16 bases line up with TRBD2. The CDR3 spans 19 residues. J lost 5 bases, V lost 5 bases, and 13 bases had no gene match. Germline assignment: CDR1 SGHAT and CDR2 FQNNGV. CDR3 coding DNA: TGTGCCAGCAGCAAACACTTTCCGGGACTAGCGGGGGGGCTAGATACGCAGTATTTT. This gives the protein CASSKHFPGLAGGLDTQYF. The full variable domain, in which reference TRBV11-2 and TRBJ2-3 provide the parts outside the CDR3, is EAGVAQSPRYKIIEKRQSVAFWCNPISGHATLYWYQQILGQGPKLLIQFQNNGVVDDSQLPKDRFSAERLKGVDSTLKIQPAKLEDSAVYLCASSKHFPGLAGGLDTQYFGPGTRLTVL.

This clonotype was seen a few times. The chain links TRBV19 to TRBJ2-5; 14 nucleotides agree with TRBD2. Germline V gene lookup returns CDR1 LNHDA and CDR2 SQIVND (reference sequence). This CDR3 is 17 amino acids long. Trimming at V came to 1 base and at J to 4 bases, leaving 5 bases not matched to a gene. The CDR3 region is CASSIGGLAGGRETQYF. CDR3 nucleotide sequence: TGTGCCAGTAGTATAGGTGGACTAGCGGGAGGTCGAGAGACCCAGTACTTC.

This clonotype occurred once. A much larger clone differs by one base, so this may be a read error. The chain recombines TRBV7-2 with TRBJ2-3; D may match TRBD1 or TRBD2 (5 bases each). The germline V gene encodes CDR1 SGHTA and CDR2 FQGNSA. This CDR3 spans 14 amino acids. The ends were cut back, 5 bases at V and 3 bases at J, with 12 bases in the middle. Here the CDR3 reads CTSSRGWGTDTQYF. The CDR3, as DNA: TGTACCAGCAGCCGGGGTTGGGGGACAGATACGCAGTATTTT.